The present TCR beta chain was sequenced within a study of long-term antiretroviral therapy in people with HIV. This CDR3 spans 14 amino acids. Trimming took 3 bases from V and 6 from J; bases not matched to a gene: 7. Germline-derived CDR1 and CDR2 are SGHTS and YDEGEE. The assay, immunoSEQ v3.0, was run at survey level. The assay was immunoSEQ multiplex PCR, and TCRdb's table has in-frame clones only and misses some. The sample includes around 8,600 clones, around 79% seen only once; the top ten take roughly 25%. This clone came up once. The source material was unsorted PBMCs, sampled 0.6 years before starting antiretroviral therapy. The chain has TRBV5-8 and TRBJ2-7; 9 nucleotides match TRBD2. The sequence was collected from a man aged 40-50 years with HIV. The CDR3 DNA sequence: TGTGCCAGCAGCTCGACTAGCGGCATCGGCGAGCAGTACTTC. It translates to CASSSTSGIGEQYF.